This T cell receptor beta chain comes out of a study of blood T cells in healthy people across ages. The study's findings and limits: There was a strong correlation between TCR beta diversity and naive T cell percentage.

Comments on this clonotype: Its antigen is undetermined.

For the second PCR, which ran for about 6 to 11 cycles, a sample-barcoded 5' primer and a J-beta primer mix were used. One entry per CDR3 protein results from TCRdb running MiXCR on the 5' RACE reads. The repertoire holds over 1,500,000 distinct CDR3 sequences, about two fifths seen once, with more than 20% in the top ten. The sequencing sample was made of blood. This receptor was identified in a human donor in good health.

The CDR3 loop reads CASSVGSGANNEQFF. Here the CDR3 DNA reads TGTGCCAGCAGCGTAGGGAGCGGGGCGAATAATGAGCAGTTCTTC. This chain links TRBV9 with TRBJ2-1; 7 nucleotides match TRBD2. V gave up 0 bases and J gave up 7 bases; unmatched junction bases: 7. In germline, CDR1 is SGDLS, CDR2 YYNGEE. There are 15 residues in the CDR3.